The clone carrying this T cell receptor (beta chain) was detected ten times or more. The data were taken from a study of response to subunit inactivated influenza vaccine. TCRdb redid the calling of the RT-PCR reads with MiXCR, one entry per CDR3 protein. The repertoire holds roughly 620,000 distinct CDR3 sequences, about 11% seen once, with about 11% in the top ten. This CDR3 contains 12 residues. The same sample was also studied in work on T cells expressing NK-cell markers. That study adds: As the method of synthesis, 5'RACE template switching with UMIs yielded TCR beta cDNA.

Sample: PBMCs from blood, taken on the day of vaccination. The V gene is TRBV12-3 or TRBV12-4, the J gene TRBJ2-1; D uncertain. The receptor comes from a man aged 50-59 years who received an inactivated influenza vaccine. Here the CDR3 reads CATGSSYNEQFF. For the CDR3, the DNA is TGTGCAACTGGGTCCTCTTACAATGAGCAGTTCTTC.